This TCR beta chain was sequenced during a study of cytomegalovirus exposure and HLA in healthy donors. Primers included in the PCR were 60 Vbeta and 13 Jbeta primers. Libraries were prepared by immunoSEQ multiplex PCR; TCRdb keeps only in-frame clonotypes and omits some of them. The table shows about 190,000 clones, with roughly 77% occurring only once. Germline assignment: CDR1 MNHNS and CDR2 SASEGT. The CDR3 is made up of 14 amino acids. The V gene end was trimmed by 3 bases and the J gene end by 5 bases; junction bases not matched to a gene: 6. The receptor's source is a man in his thirties or forties in good health and CMV-seropositive. The chain couples TRBV6-1 to TRBJ1-1; 7 nucleotides match TRBD1. Sequenced material: PBMCs. CDR3 in DNA: TGTGCCAGCAGTGAGACAGGGAGGCGGACTGAAGCTTTCTTT. It translates to CASSETGRRTEAFF.